The rows below give T cell receptor beta chains drawn from one sample of a study of blood T cell repertoires in COVID-19. The repertoire was sequenced with immunoSEQ multiplex PCR; TCRdb's copy has only in-frame clones and lacks some. The profile shows about 480,000 clones, roughly 90% of them singletons. The source material was PBMCs or T cells enriched from blood (not recorded which). All receptors derive from a woman in her thirties or forties who had recovered from COVID-19. Each CDR3 is given with its conserved first and last residue. A D gene is named only where the DNA matches it firmly. A row's size may be missing; if present it is once, few, many or a size class.

V gene	J gene	clone size	D gene	CDR3 DNA	CDR3 protein
TRBV7-9	TRBJ1-2	-	TRBD1	TGTGCCAGCAGCTTAGGGGACAGGTCCTATGGCTACACCTTC	CASSLGDRSYGYTF
TRBV2	TRBJ2-7	few	TRBD2	TGTGCCAGCATCGAGGAGGGAGGGGCGATTCAACACTTC	CASIEEGGAIQHF
TRBV11-3	TRBJ2-1	-	TRBD1	TGTGCCAGCAGCTCGCGGACAGGGCTATTTAACTACAATGAGCAGTTCTTC	CASSSRTGLFNYNEQFF
TRBV18	TRBJ1-6	-	TRBD1	TGTGCCAGCTCTCTCAATACGAGAGACAGGGGGCTTTCACCCCTCCACTTT	CASSLNTRDRGLSPLHF
TRBV29-1	TRBJ1-2	once	-	TGCAGCGTTGATATGGGGGGGCGAGACTATGGCTACACCTTC	CSVDMGGRDYGYTF
TRBV27	TRBJ1-4	once	-	TGTGCCAGCAGTTTCTCAGGGGATAATGAAAAACTGTTTTTT	CASSFSGDNEKLFF
TRBV18	TRBJ1-1	-	TRBD1	TGTGCCAGCTCATCCCAAACAGGGGTGAACACTGAAGCTTTCTTT	CASSSQTGVNTEAFF
TRBV11-2	TRBJ2-7	-	TRBD2	TGTGCCAGCAGCTCATATTCTACAACAGGACTAGCGGGACCCTACGAGCAGTACTTC	CASSSYSTTGLAGPYEQYF
TRBV27	TRBJ2-2	-	-	TGTGCCAGCAGTTTTTTAGGGGAGAACACCGGGGAGCTGTTTTTT	CASSFLGENTGELFF
TRBV5-1	TRBJ2-2	-	TRBD1	TGCGCCAGCAGCTGGACAGGGGTCTACACCGGGGAGCTGTTTTTT	CASSWTGVYTGELFF
TRBV7-9	TRBJ1-1	-	-	TGTGCCATACAGGAAAGCACTGAAGCTTTCTTT	CAIQESTEAFF
TRBV25-1	TRBJ1-2	-	TRBD1	TGTGCCAGCAGTGATGACAGGGCGAAAGGCTACACCTTC	CASSDDRAKGYTF
TRBV9	TRBJ2-2	few	TRBD2	TGTGCCAGCAGCCCCCGGACTAGCGTTAACACCGGGGAGCTGTTTTTT	CASSPRTSVNTGELFF
TRBV11-2	TRBJ1-1	-	TRBD1	TGTGCCAGCAGCTACTCCGGGACAGGGGTTACGTCTTTCTTT	CASSYSGTGVTSFF
TRBV24-1	TRBJ1-5	-	-	TGTGCCACCAGTGACCGCGGCCGCAATCAGCCCCAGCATTTT	CATSDRGRNQPQHF
TRBV7-2	TRBJ2-1	-	TRBD2	TGTGCCAGCAGCCTAGGACTAGCGGGAAACAATGAGCAGTTCTTC	CASSLGLAGNNEQFF
TRBV5-1	TRBJ1-1	-	-	TGCGCCAGCAGCTTGCTTCCGAGGGAGAGGGACACTGAAGCTTTCTTT	CASSLLPRERDTEAFF
TRBV3-1/TRBV3-2	TRBJ1-1	few	-	TGTGCCAGCAGCCAATCCGGGTTAGGGAACACTGAAGCTTTCTTT	CASSQSGLGNTEAFF
TRBV12-3/TRBV12-4	TRBJ2-7	-	-	TGTGCCAGCAGTACAGGCTACGAGCAGTACTTC	CASSTGYEQYF
TRBV5-1	TRBJ2-3	-	-	TGCGCCAGCAGCTTGGTCTCAGATACGCAGTATTTT	CASSLVSDTQYF
TRBV11-2	TRBJ2-7	-	TRBD2	TGTGCCAGCAGCCCCCAACTTAGCGGGGAATACGAGCAGTACTTC	CASSPQLSGEYEQYF
TRBV11-2	TRBJ1-1	-	-	TGTGCCAGCAGACGCACAACGGGATCCGAAGCTTTCTTT	CASRRTTGSEAFF
TRBV5-1	TRBJ2-5	-	-	TGCGCCAGCAGCTTGGAGGGGGAGACCCAGTACTTC	CASSLEGETQYF
TRBV5-1	TRBJ2-3	-	TRBD2	TGCGCCAGCAGCCACCGACCACGGAAAACTAGCGGGAGGGAGGAGGATACGCAGTATTTT	CASSHRPRKTSGREEDTQYF
TRBV10-1	TRBJ1-1	few	TRBD1	TGCGCCAGCAGTTGGGACAGGGAAGGTGAAGCTTTCTTT	CASSWDREGEAFF
TRBV13	TRBJ1-1	-	-	TGTGCCAGCAGCTTTCTTACGCCCGGTAGCGCTGAAGCTTTCTTT	CASSFLTPGSAEAFF
TRBV6-5	TRBJ1-1	-	-	TGTGCCAGCAGTTACGGAGGGCTCCCCGGCACTGAAGCTTTCTTT	CASSYGGLPGTEAFF
TRBV11-1	TRBJ2-5	-	-	TGTGCCAGCAGCTTAAGCCCAGGCAACCAAGAGACCCAGTACTTC	CASSLSPGNQETQYF
TRBV11-3	TRBJ2-3	once	-	TGTGCCAGCAGCCCAGAAGGCGGCAGTTACACAGATACGCAGTATTTT	CASSPEGGSYTDTQYF
TRBV27	TRBJ1-4	-	TRBD1	TGTGCCAGCAGTTTTTGGATGACAGGGGTAAATGAAAAACTGTTTTTT	CASSFWMTGVNEKLFF
TRBV6-5	TRBJ2-2	-	-	TGTGCCAGCAGTTACGGAGTGAACACCGGGGAGCTGTTTTTT	CASSYGVNTGELFF
TRBV12-3/TRBV12-4	TRBJ1-6	-	-	TGTGCCAGCAGTTTATCGGCAGGGTCACCCCTCCACTTT	CASSLSAGSPLHF
TRBV4-3	TRBJ2-1	once	TRBD2	TGCGCCAGCAGCCAAGATATCTCTAGCGGGAGGGCCAGGGATAATGAGCAGTTCTTC	CASSQDISSGRARDNEQFF
TRBV27	TRBJ2-7	few	-	TGTGCCAGCAGTTCAAACAGGGTATCCTACGAGCAGTACTTC	CASSSNRVSYEQYF
TRBV7-9	TRBJ1-1	-	-	TGTGCCAGCAGCTTCCGACAGAACACTGAAGCTTTCTTT	CASSFRQNTEAFF
TRBV7-7	TRBJ2-2	-	TRBD2	TGTGCTAGCAGCTTAGCGGGAGTTTTGGGGACCGGGGAGCTGTTTTTT	CASSLAGVLGTGELFF
TRBV5-6	TRBJ2-7	once	TRBD1	TGTGCCAGCAGCTATACGGGACAGTTACACTACGAGCAGTACTTC	CASSYTGQLHYEQYF
TRBV4-1	TRBJ2-5	-	TRBD2	TGCGCCAGCAGCCGCAGAGGGGGGCGGGAGGTCGGGACCCAGTACTTC	CASSRRGGREVGTQYF
TRBV12-3/TRBV12-4	TRBJ1-5	few	-	TGTGCCAGCAGTTTCGGGGACAATCAGCCCCAGCATTTT	CASSFGDNQPQHF
TRBV4-2	TRBJ2-3	-	TRBD1	TGTGCCAGCAGCCAAGGGACAGGATTAGGAACGCAGTATTTT	CASSQGTGLGTQYF